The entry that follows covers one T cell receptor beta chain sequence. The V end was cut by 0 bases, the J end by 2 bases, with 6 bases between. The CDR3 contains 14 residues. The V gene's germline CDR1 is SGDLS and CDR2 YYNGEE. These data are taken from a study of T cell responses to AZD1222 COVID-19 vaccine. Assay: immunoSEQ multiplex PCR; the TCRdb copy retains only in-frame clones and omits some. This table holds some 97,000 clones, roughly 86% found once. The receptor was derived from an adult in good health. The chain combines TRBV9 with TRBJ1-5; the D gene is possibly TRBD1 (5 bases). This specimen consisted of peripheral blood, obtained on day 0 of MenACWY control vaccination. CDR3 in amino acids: CASSVGGGNQPQHF. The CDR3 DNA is TGTGCCAGCAGCGTAGGGGGGGGCAATCAGCCCCAGCATTTT.